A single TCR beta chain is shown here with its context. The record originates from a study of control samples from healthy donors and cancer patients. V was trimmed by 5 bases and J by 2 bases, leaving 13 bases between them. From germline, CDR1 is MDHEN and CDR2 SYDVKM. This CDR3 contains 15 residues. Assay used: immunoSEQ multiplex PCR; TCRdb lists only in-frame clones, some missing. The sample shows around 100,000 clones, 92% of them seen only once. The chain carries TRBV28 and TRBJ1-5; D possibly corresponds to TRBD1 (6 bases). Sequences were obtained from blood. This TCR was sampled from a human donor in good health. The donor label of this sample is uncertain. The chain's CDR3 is CASSTQGEGNQPQHF. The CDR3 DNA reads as TGTGCCAGCAGTACACAGGGTGAGGGCAATCAGCCCCAGCATTTT.